This TCR beta chain was captured in a study of blood T cell repertoires in COVID-19. About the research overall: Sites across the United States, Italy and Spain contributed samples from acute and convalescent COVID-19. Sources were T cells, B-cell-depleted T cells, or PBMCs; the material itself was cDNA or gDNA.

V lost 0 bases and J 1 base, leaving 9 bases between the germline ends. Germline CDR1 and CDR2: WNHNN and SYGVQD (reference sequence). This CDR3 comprises 16 residues. Original handling: Estimates of nucleated cell counts were drawn from the amplification of reference gene primers. Sequencing used immunoSEQ multiplex PCR; TCRdb keeps in-frame clones, though not all of them. V, J and clone size are taken as reported in that table, and D and trimming were inferred from the DNA itself. The sample has 150,000 or so clones, more than 70% seen once. This chain connects TRBV10-1 to TRBJ2-2; D gene uncertain. Sequencing was performed on peripheral blood. This receptor was taken from a man aged 50-60 years with acute or convalescent COVID-19. CDR3 region: CASSESERRNTGELFF. Written as DNA, the CDR3 is TGCGCCAGCAGTGAGTCTGAGAGAAGGAACACCGGGGAGCTGTTTTTT.